This T cell receptor (beta chain) is from a study of blood T cell repertoires in COVID-19 (dated by TCRdb to 2019 to 2021). In terms of the full investigation: Samples covering the acute and convalescent phases of COVID-19 were provided by collaborators in the United States, Italy and Spain. The material from the prospective study consisted of cDNA or gDNA derived from T cells, B-cell-depleted T cells, or PBMCs. Deeply sampled blood TCRbeta repertoires from subjects exposed to, actively infected with, or recovered from COVID-19 were included in the dataset. The repertoires were released in a freely available public database meant as a resource for research on the immune response to SARS-CoV-2. Samples came from the ongoing ImmuneRACE study (first 160 participants) plus 1,254 subjects from 6 global collaborators. Nearly every sample came with metadata listing a de-identified subject ID, COVID-19 status, age in years and sex. Where HLA class I and class II types were available, the types were taken from metadata supplied by the sample provider, not from assay-based typing.

The collaborating institutions used their own protocols to collect whole blood in K2EDTA tubes. For TCRbeta analysis, collaborators shipped samples in one of three forms: frozen whole blood, isolated PBMCs, or DNA extracted from either of those sample types. From cysteine to phenylalanine, the CDR3 is 12 amino acids long. The CDR3 DNA has 36 bases and is translated from base 1. The germline V gene (reference sequence) gives CDR1 as SEHNR and CDR2 as FQNEAQ. V is clipped by 1 base and J by 9 bases, and the sequence between their germline boundaries is 7 bases long. TCRbeta CDR3 regions were amplified from genomic DNA using the immunoSEQ Assay, a bias-controlled multiplex PCR. Under the source paper's analysis protocol: The number of nucleated cells in each sample was estimated by amplification of reference gene primers within the assay. To quantify the absolute abundance of each unique TCRbeta CDR3 rearrangement, sequence reads were collapsed and filtered. For each sample, productive Simpson clonality was calculated as the square root of Simpson's diversity index over productive rearrangements. The immuneACCESS repertoire file appears here via TCRdb, limited to in-frame rearrangements. These files lack a portion of the clones; in checked studies, under half of the deficit traces to unresolved V genes, and the cause of the others is not known. Clonal size and the V and J genes are those of that table, whereas D and trimming came from the DNA. This sample gives roughly 130,000 clones in total; about three quarters of them show up just once. The ten biggest clones cover around a sixth of the sample.

Comments on this clone: Its antigen target is currently unknown. No base quality information exists; no much larger clone differs at one position.

The investigation overall reported the following: The quantity of clinical and demographic metadata differed by source and by participant and was supplied without curation.

The rearrangement joined TRBV7-9 to TRBJ1-5; no D segment can be confidently identified. The source is a man aged 50-60 years with acute or convalescent COVID-19. Input material: peripheral blood. DNA sequence: TGTGCCAGCAGCTTAGGAGGTCGGCCCCAGCATTTT. Translated, this is CASSLGGRPQHF.